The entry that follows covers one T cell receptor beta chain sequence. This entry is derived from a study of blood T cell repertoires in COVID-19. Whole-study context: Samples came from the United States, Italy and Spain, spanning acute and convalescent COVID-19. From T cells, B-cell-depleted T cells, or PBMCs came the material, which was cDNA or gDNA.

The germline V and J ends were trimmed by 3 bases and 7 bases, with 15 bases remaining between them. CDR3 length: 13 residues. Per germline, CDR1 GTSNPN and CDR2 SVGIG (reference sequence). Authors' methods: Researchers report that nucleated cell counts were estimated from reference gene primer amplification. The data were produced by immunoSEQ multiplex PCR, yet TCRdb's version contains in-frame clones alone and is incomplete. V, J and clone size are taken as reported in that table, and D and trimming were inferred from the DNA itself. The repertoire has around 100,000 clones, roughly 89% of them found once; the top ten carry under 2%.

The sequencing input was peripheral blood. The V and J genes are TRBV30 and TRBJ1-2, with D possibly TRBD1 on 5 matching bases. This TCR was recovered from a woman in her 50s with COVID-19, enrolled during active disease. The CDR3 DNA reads TGTGCCTGGAGCCCACGGGGGGATGCTGGCTACACCTTC. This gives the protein CAWSPRGDAGYTF.